The rows below give T cell receptor beta chains drawn from one sample of a study of CD8 T cells in Susac syndrome. TCRdb re-called the immunoSEQ multiplex PCR reads with MiXCR, one entry per CDR3 protein. This sample has about 130,000 distinct CDR3 sequences, with approximately 94% found just once. The material sequenced was CD4+ T cells from PBMCs. The source of these receptors is a human donor with multiple sclerosis. Each CDR3 is given with its conserved first and last residue. D genes are given only for firm matches. Part of the rows lack a size; the others show once, few, many or a class for expanded clones.

j_call cdr3_length d_call v_call clone_size cdr3_aa cdr3_nt
TRBJ1-2 13 . TRBV27 . CASSLSNSYGYTF TGTGCCAGCAGTTTATCGAACAGCTATGGCTACACCTTC
TRBJ2-7 13 . TRBV20-1 . CSARGEAPYEQYF TGCAGTGCTAGGGGGGAGGCCCCCTACGAGCAGTACTTC
TRBJ2-1 16 TRBD2 TRBV29-1 . CSAGLARGGRSNEQFF TGCAGCGCCGGACTAGCGAGGGGGGGTCGGTCCAATGAGCAGTTCTTC
TRBJ2-5 14 TRBD2 TRBV18 . CASSSLAAMETQYF TGTGCCAGCTCCTCACTAGCGGCTATGGAGACCCAGTACTTC
TRBJ2-1 15 . TRBV23-1 once CASSQPGGGFNEQFF TGCGCCAGCAGTCAACCCGGAGGGGGTTTCAATGAGCAGTTCTTC
TRBJ2-1 13 . TRBV30 . CASRGGSYNEQFF TGTGCCTCTCGGGGTGGCTCCTACAATGAGCAGTTCTTC
TRBJ1-5 14 TRBD1 TRBV6-5 . CASSQTGAGQPQHF TGTGCCAGCAGTCAGACAGGGGCGGGACAGCCCCAGCATTTT
TRBJ2-2 16 . TRBV9 . CASSVGGTDFTGELFF TGTGCCAGCAGCGTAGGAGGGACCGATTTTACCGGGGAGCTGTTTTTT
TRBJ1-1 14 TRBD1 TRBV29-1 . CSVRAGTGTSEAFF TGCAGCGTCCGAGCCGGGACAGGGACGTCTGAAGCTTTCTTT
TRBJ2-5 15 . TRBV3-1 once CASSQSELAVETQYF TGTGCCAGCAGCCAATCGGAACTCGCGGTGGAGACCCAGTACTTC
TRBJ2-6 16 TRBD2 TRBV7-9 . CASSLVAGSGANVLTF TGTGCCAGCAGCTTAGTAGCGGGCTCTGGGGCCAACGTCCTGACTTTC
TRBJ2-7 12 . TRBV7-2 . CASSATRNEQYF TGTGCCAGCAGCGCGACAAGGAACGAGCAGTACTTC
TRBJ1-5 15 . TRBV5-1 . CASSLVGASNQPQHF TGCGCCAGCAGCTTGGTCGGAGCCAGCAATCAGCCCCAGCATTTT
TRBJ2-2 14 TRBD2 TRBV20-1 . CSAPLAGVGGELFF TGCAGTGCTCCTCTAGCGGGGGTGGGCGGGGAGCTGTTTTTT
TRBJ1-5 15 . TRBV27 . CASSPSDGEWQPQHF TGTGCCAGCAGCCCTTCCGACGGGGAATGGCAGCCCCAGCATTTT
TRBJ2-3 17 TRBD2 TRBV5-1 . CASSPRRGGGAGDTQYF TGCGCCAGCAGCCCCCGGAGGGGCGGGGGGGCCGGGGATACGCAGTATTTT
TRBJ1-6 16 TRBD1 TRBV7-2 . CASSSGTAIYNSPLHF TGTGCCAGCAGCTCCGGGACAGCGATCTATAATTCACCCCTCCACTTT
TRBJ1-2 17 . TRBV4-2 . CASSQFFRTVANYGYTF TGTGCCAGCAGCCAATTCTTCCGCACAGTAGCTAACTATGGCTACACCTTC
TRBJ2-7 19 TRBD2 TRBV7-2 . CASSKPGTSGRTSSYEQYF TGTGCCAGCAGCAAACCCGGGACTAGCGGGAGGACAAGCTCCTACGAGCAGTACTTC
TRBJ2-2 18 . TRBV27 . CASSQFPLGGSWTGELFF TGTGCCAGCAGTCAATTCCCCCTGGGCGGCTCTTGGACCGGGGAGCTGTTTTTT
TRBJ2-2 16 TRBD2 TRBV27 . CASSFSGTSFPGELFF TGTGCCAGCAGTTTCTCCGGGACTAGCTTTCCCGGGGAGCTGTTTTTT
TRBJ2-5 16 . TRBV6-6 . CASSDPGRTRGETQYF TGTGCCAGCAGCGACCCGGGACGGACAAGAGGAGAGACCCAGTACTTC
TRBJ2-3 14 . TRBV20-1 . CSARSHGGADTQYF TGCAGTGCTCGTAGTCATGGCGGGGCAGATACGCAGTATTTT
TRBJ1-1 13 . TRBV7-2 . CASGKRDGLEAFF TGTGCCAGCGGAAAGAGGGACGGACTTGAAGCTTTCTTT
TRBJ1-1 15 . TRBV15 . CATSRYGGSGTEAFF TGTGCCACCAGCAGGTACGGGGGTTCGGGCACTGAAGCTTTCTTT
TRBJ2-2 14 . TRBV6-5 once CASSLTQGSGELFF TGTGCCAGCAGTCTCACTCAAGGGTCCGGGGAGCTGTTTTTT
TRBJ1-2 14 . TRBV3-1 few CASSQGAENYGYTF TGTGCCAGCAGCCAGGGGGCGGAAAACTATGGCTACACCTTC
TRBJ2-7 12 . TRBV20-1 . CSARSVTYEQYF TGCAGTGCTAGGTCTGTAACCTACGAGCAGTACTTC
TRBJ1-5 17 . TRBV19 . CASSIDLGGAGNQPQHF TGTGCCAGTAGTATAGATCTGGGGGGCGCGGGCAATCAGCCCCAGCATTTT
TRBJ2-1 15 TRBD2 TRBV5-4 . CASTKRGVAYNEQFF TGTGCCAGCACCAAACGGGGGGTGGCCTACAATGAGCAGTTCTTC
TRBJ2-7 13 . TRBV12-5 . CASGLTPTYEQYF TGTGCTAGTGGTTTGACCCCCACCTACGAGCAGTACTTC
TRBJ2-6 17 . TRBV12-3/TRBV12-4 . CASSRGGSGTGANVLTF TGTGCCAGTTCCCGAGGGGGGAGTGGCACTGGGGCCAACGTCCTGACTTTC
TRBJ2-7 12 TRBD2 TRBV30 . CAWSAGTSSSSF TGTGCCTGGTCTGCCGGGACTAGCTCATCAAGCTTC
TRBJ2-1 12 . TRBV10-3 . CAITSFGNEQFF TGTGCCATCACTAGCTTCGGCAATGAGCAGTTCTTC
TRBJ2-2 18 TRBD1 TRBV5-4 . CASSGRGTGSRNTGELFF TGTGCCAGCAGCGGGCGAGGGACAGGGTCGAGGAACACCGGGGAGCTGTTTTTT
TRBJ2-7 17 TRBD2 TRBV4-1 . CASSQDPSGSSFYEQYF TGCGCCAGCAGCCAAGATCCGAGCGGGAGCTCCTTCTACGAGCAGTACTTC
TRBJ2-7 13 . TRBV30 . CAWSVMQGGEQYF TGTGCCTGGAGTGTAATGCAGGGGGGCGAGCAGTACTTC
TRBJ1-2 13 TRBD1 TRBV3-1 . CASSPTGAYGYTF TGTGCCAGCAGCCCGACAGGGGCCTATGGCTACACCTTC
TRBJ1-6 15 . TRBV4-1 . CASSQDNGEGSPLHF TGCGCCAGCAGCCAAGATAACGGGGAAGGGTCACCCCTCCACTTT
TRBJ1-4 15 TRBD1 TRBV6-2/TRBV6-3 once CASSLGQGWFEKLFF TGTGCCAGCAGTTTGGGACAGGGATGGTTTGAAAAACTGTTTTTT
TRBJ2-7 15 TRBD2 TRBV20-1 . CSFRSGGSGPYEQYF TGCAGTTTCAGGAGCGGCGGGAGCGGGCCCTACGAGCAGTACTTC